This T cell receptor beta chain was identified during a study of blood T cell repertoires in COVID-19. On the study more broadly: Acute-phase and convalescent COVID-19 samples originated in the United States, Italy and Spain. The analysed material was cDNA or gDNA that came from T cells, B-cell-depleted T cells, or PBMCs.

CDR1 and CDR2 (germline): KGHDR, SFDVKD. Trimming stripped 4 bases from V and 7 bases from J, with 15 bases between. The CDR3 totals 14 residues. Methods used by the authors: The assay estimated nucleated cells by amplifying reference gene primers. Only in-frame clones appear in the TCRdb table, and some are missing; sequencing was by immunoSEQ multiplex PCR. V and J calls and clone size are given by that table; D and trimming were obtained from the DNA. Among roughly 330,000 clones, 85% to 90% were seen once, and the ten largest hold under 5%. The chain joins TRBV24-1 to TRBJ2-5; the D gene is possibly TRBD1 (6 bases). The TCR originated in a woman aged 45-65 years with active or convalescent COVID-19. Source material: peripheral blood. CDR3 nucleotides: TGTGCCACCAGTGAGGGCAGGACAGAAGGGACCCAGTACTTC. As protein: CATSEGRTEGTQYF.